This T cell receptor (beta chain) stems from a study of cytomegalovirus exposure and HLA in healthy donors. Whole-study context: It was reported in a later analysis that the 100 to 150 validation repertoires used the same platform as the approximately 650 first-cohort repertoires.

The data were produced by immunoSEQ multiplex PCR, yet TCRdb's version contains in-frame clones alone and is incomplete. The table shows about 160,000 clones, with less than 90% occurring only once. The length of the CDR3 is 14 residues. The rearrangement joins TRBV12-1 to TRBJ2-5; the D call in the table, TRBD1, was not verified against the DNA. TRBV12-1 counts as a pseudogene. Sequencing was carried out using PBMCs. The TCR was taken from a woman younger than 45 in good health and CMV-seronegative. CDR3 region: CASWPGDTQETQYF. The CDR3 DNA is TGTGCCAGCTGGCCAGGGGACACACAAGAGACCCAGTACTTC.